This record looks at one T cell receptor beta chain sequence and its context. Its antigen is unknown. It has no much larger one-base neighbor in the sample; base qualities were not kept. The immunoSEQ Assay, a bias-controlled multiplex PCR, was used to amplify TCRbeta CDR3 regions from genomic DNA. Processing in the source paper ran as follows. Within the assay, amplification of reference gene primers was used to estimate how many nucleated cells each sample contained. Sequence reads were collapsed and filtered to measure the absolute abundance of every unique TCRbeta CDR3 rearrangement. For each sample, productive Simpson clonality was calculated by taking the square root of Simpson's diversity index across productive rearrangements. TCRdb obtained this table from immuneACCESS and retained in-frame rearrangements with V and J assigned. These tables miss some clones; where compared with another copy, unresolved V genes account for less than half of the shortfall, and the remainder is unexplained. Clone size and V and J calls were adopted from that table, with D and trimming inferred from the DNA. The sample yields about 290,000 clones; approximately 91% were counted once. 0.94% of the sample is held by the ten biggest clonotypes.

This entry comes from a study of blood T cell repertoires in COVID-19 (dated by TCRdb to between 2020 and 2021). Regarding the research as a whole: Samples covering the acute and convalescent phases of COVID-19 were provided by collaborators in the United States, Italy and Spain. Samples were obtained from the ongoing ImmuneRACE study (first 160 participants) and from about 1,300 subjects provided by 6 global collaborators. The repertoires were released in a freely available public database meant as a resource for research on the immune response to SARS-CoV-2. A de-identified subject ID, COVID-19 status, age in years and sex were almost always included in the sample metadata. Subjects who had been exposed to COVID-19, were actively infected with it, or had recovered from it provided the deeply sampled blood TCRbeta repertoires that made up the dataset. The prospective study material was composed of cDNA or gDNA derived from T cells, B-cell-depleted T cells, or PBMCs. Where available, HLA class I and class II types were obtained from metadata supplied by the sample provider rather than from assay-based typing.

Study-level results and caveats: The quantity of clinical and demographic metadata differed by source and by participant and was supplied without curation.

Samples from volunteer blood donors who had recovered from COVID-19 were contributed by a second Seattle source. The collaborating institutions used their own protocols to collect whole blood in K2EDTA tubes. For TCRbeta analysis, collaborators shipped samples as frozen whole blood, isolated PBMCs, or DNA extracted from either of those sample types. The CDR3 spans 18 residues, from the cysteine through the phenylalanine. The CDR3 DNA has 54 bases and is translated from base 1. V is pared back by 5 bases and J by 0 bases, with 20 bases lying between the germline termini. CDR1 and CDR2 are drawn from the germline V gene (reference sequence): LNHDA, SQIVND.

The chain joins TRBV19 to TRBJ1-5; TRBD1 is a weak D gene call, 5 bases matching. Material: peripheral blood. This sequence was found in a woman between 35 and 50 years old who had recovered from COVID-19. In nucleotide form, the sequence is TGTGCCAGTAGTCTGGCGGCGGGGGGGGTATATAGCAATCAGCCCCAGCATTTT. This translates into CASSLAAGGVYSNQPQHF. Full variable domain (CDR3 extended with the reference TRBV19 and TRBJ1-5 proteins): DGGITQSPKYLFRKEGQNVTLSCEQNLNHDAMYWYRQDPGQGLRLIYYSQIVNDFQKGDIAEGYSVSREKKESFPLTVTSAQKNPTAFYLCASSLAAGGVYSNQPQHFGDGTRLSIL.